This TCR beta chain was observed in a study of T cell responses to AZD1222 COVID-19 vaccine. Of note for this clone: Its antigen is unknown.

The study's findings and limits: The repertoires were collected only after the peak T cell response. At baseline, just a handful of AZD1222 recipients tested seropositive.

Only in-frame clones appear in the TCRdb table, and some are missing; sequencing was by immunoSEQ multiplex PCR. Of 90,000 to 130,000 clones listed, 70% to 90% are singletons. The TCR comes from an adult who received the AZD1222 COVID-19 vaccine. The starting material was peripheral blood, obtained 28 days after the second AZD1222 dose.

The CDR3 is CASTGTGTGNTIYF. The DNA of the CDR3 is TGTGCCAGCACCGGGACAGGGACTGGAAACACCATATATTTT. The chain carries TRBV7-6 and TRBJ1-3; 9 bases are shared with TRBD1. CDR3 size: 14 residues. Per germline, CDR1 SGHVS and CDR2 FNYEAQ. V trimming: 7 bases; J trimming: 2 bases; junction bases outside the gene matches: 3.